The clone carrying this TCR beta chain came up once. About 0.45 to 1 ug RNA was reverse transcribed with random hexamers. The CDR3 of TCR beta was amplified by immunoSEQ multiplex PCR across 54 Vbeta and 13 Jbeta. TCRdb called the immunoSEQ multiplex PCR reads again in MiXCR, with one record for every CDR3 protein. The sample yields roughly 200,000 distinct CDR3 sequences, approximately 94% seen once. The data were obtained in a study of CD8 T cells in Susac syndrome. From blood CD8+ and CD4+ T cells, the TCR beta chain was sequenced. Negative isolation was used for CD8+ and CD4+ T cells and FACS enrichment for TEMRA cells. Trimming pared 4 bases from V and 14 bases from J, leaving 12 bases between. CDR1 is SGHAT and CDR2 is FQDESV in the germline V gene (reference sequence). The CDR3 is made up of 12 amino acids.

The gene calls are TRBV11-1 and TRBJ1-6; the D is unclear. This TCR was sampled from a human donor with multiple sclerosis. The sample was CD4+ T cells from PBMCs. CDR3 bases: TGTGCCAGCAGCTCGGAGGGTAGGTCCCTCCACTTT. This translates into CASSSEGRSLHF.